These 29 T cell receptor beta chains originate from one sample sequenced in a study of persistence of HIV-infected CD4 T cells. The immunoSEQ assay was version 4, run in survey mode. TCRdb's table, derived via immunoSEQ multiplex PCR, lists solely in-frame clones and lacks some. The sample holds 30,000 or so clones, roughly 82% seen once. No antigen has been identified for these receptors. The stimulus was lysate of CMV-infected fibroblasts, 8.5 to 10 ug/mL. CD40L-negative CD69-negative CD45RO-high memory CD4+ T cells were sorted as populations depleted of antigen-responding cells. The input for sequencing was CD4+ T cells sorted from PBMCs after approximately 19-hour stimulation, taken from a patient who received antiretroviral therapy. All receptors come from an adult man with HIV who was CMV-seropositive.

This chain connects TRBV7-9 to TRBJ2-1; 8 bases agree with TRBD2. V was pared by 1 base and J by 10 bases, with 6 bases of the junction left unmatched. This CDR3 comprises 14 residues. Germline V gives CDR1 SEHNR, CDR2 FQNEAQ (reference sequence). The CDR3 bases are TGTGCCAGCAGCTTAGGTAGCGGGGTTTGGGAGCAGTTCTTC. This sequence encodes CASSLGSGVWEQFF.

This chain uses TRBV6-4 with TRBJ1-5; tentative D call: TRBD1 (6 bases). The CDR3 is made up of 16 amino acids. The germline gives CDR1 MRHNA, CDR2 SNTAGT. V was clipped by 11 bases and J by 6 bases, with 26 bases between them. The CDR3 DNA follows: TGTGCCCCCGGGAGCGGGGGCAGGGTAATATGTCAGCCCCAGCATTTT. Its protein is CAPGSGGRVICQPQHF.

CDR3 in amino acids: CASSLPGLTGELFF. The CDR3, as DNA: TGCGCCAGCAGCTTGCCAGGACTAACCGGGGAGCTGTTTTTT. The rearrangement links TRBV5-1 to TRBJ2-2; D is perhaps TRBD2 (6 bases). Per the germline V gene, CDR1 is SGHRS and CDR2 is YFSETQ. Trimming stripped 1 base from V and 5 bases from J, with 9 bases between. The CDR3 has 14 residues. Based on the CDR3 plus reference TRBV5-1 and TRBJ2-2, the full variable domain is KAGVTQTPRYLIKTRGQQVTLSCSPISGHRSVSWYQQTPGQGLQFLFEYFSETQRNKGNFPGRFSGRQFSNSRSEMNVSTLELGDSALYLCASSLPGLTGELFFGEGSRLTVL.

The chain joins TRBV7-9 to TRBJ2-7; 9 bases fit TRBD2. The J segment lost 0 bases and the V segment lost 5 bases, leaving 8 bases of the junction unmatched. The CDR3 is 16 amino acids. Germline loops: CDR1 SEHNR, CDR2 FQNEAQ (reference sequence). The CDR3 coding sequence is TGTGCCAGCAGCCCCGGGACTAGCCAAATCTCCTACGAGCAGTACTTC. Residues: CASSPGTSQISYEQYF.

V and J are TRBV5-1 and TRBJ1-6; 7 nucleotides line up with TRBD1. J gave up 9 bases and V 0 bases, and 9 bases lay outside the gene matches. Germline CDR1 SGHRS, CDR2 YFSETQ. This CDR3 contains 16 residues. The chain's CDR3 is CASSLEGAVEGSPLHF. CDR3 in DNA: TGCGCCAGCAGCTTGGAGGGGGCCGTTGAGGGTTCACCCCTCCACTTT.

The chain has TRBV19 and TRBJ1-4, with D perhaps TRBD1 (6 bases). The CDR3 length is 13 residues. The germline V gene has CDR1 LNHDA and CDR2 SQIVND (reference sequence). With 9 bases removed from V and 0 bases from J, the gap between germline ends came to 8 bases. The CDR3 DNA is TGTGCCAGCAGGACAGCAACTAATGAAAAACTGTTTTTT. This codes for CASRTATNEKLFF.

As regards this clone: An end of the junction does not agree with germline; a read error may underlie this. The genes are TRBV27 and TRBJ2-5; D might be TRBD1 (5 bases). CDR1 and CDR2 (germline): MNHEY, SMNVEV (reference sequence). CDR3 length equals 15 residues. The CDR3 sequence: CASSPGRAHHETQYF. The DNA of the CDR3 is TGTGCCAGCAGTCCCGGCAGGGCCCACCACGAGACCCAGTACTTC.

The J gene is TRBJ1-1, the V gene TRBV19, with TRBD1 matching over 8 bases. The CDR3 spans 15 residues. J lost 0 bases, V lost 6 bases, and 6 bases had no gene match. The germline V gene has CDR1 LNHDA and CDR2 SQIVND (reference sequence). In DNA form, the CDR3 reads TGTGCCAGTAGGGTGACAGGGGCAGTGAACACTGAAGCTTTCTTT. This sequence encodes CASRVTGAVNTEAFF.

This clone was seen only a few times. The chain is built from TRBV7-8 and TRBJ1-2; possibly TRBD1 for D (6 bases). Germline V gene lookup returns CDR1 SGHVS and CDR2 FQNEAQ. The CDR3 runs to 12 residues. The V end lost 5 bases, the J end lost 7 bases, and 11 bases lay between the germline ends. CDR3 in amino acids: CASSLDSFGYTF. CDR3 bases: TGTGCCAGCAGCCTGGACAGTTTTGGCTACACCTTC. Full variable domain (rest looked up from reference TRBV7-8 and TRBJ1-2): GAGVSQSPRYKVAKRGQDVALRCDPISGHVSLFWYQQALGQGPEFLTYFQNEAQLDKSGLPSDRFFAERPEGSVSTLKIQRTQQEDSAVYLCASSLDSFGYTFGSGTRLTVV.

A word on this clone: Other nucleotide sequences from this sample produce the same CDR3. V usage is TRBV27 and J usage is TRBJ2-1, with 7 bases that match TRBD1. Trimming at V came to 4 bases and at J to 5 bases, leaving 5 bases not matched to a gene. Per the germline V gene, CDR1 is MNHEY and CDR2 is SMNVEV (reference sequence). The CDR3 runs to 14 residues. The CDR3 sequence: CASSSGTVNNEQFF. In nucleotides, the CDR3 is TGTGCCAGCAGTTCGGGGACAGTAAACAATGAGCAGTTCTTC.

The rearrangement uses TRBV18 and TRBJ1-2; 9 nucleotides match TRBD1. Germline V gives CDR1 KGHSH, CDR2 LQKENI. V lost 3 bases to trimming and J lost 8 bases; unmatched junction nucleotides: 4. The CDR3 runs to 13 residues. The CDR3 DNA reads TGTGCCAGCTCACCGGGGACAGGGAAAGGCTACACCTTC. Protein sequence: CASSPGTGKGYTF.

The chain couples TRBV27 to TRBJ2-1; D is undetermined. CDR1 and CDR2 (germline): MNHEY, SMNVEV (reference sequence). The CDR3 is made up of 13 amino acids. Trimming took off 5 bases at V and 4 bases at J, with 9 bases between the two ends. The DNA for the CDR3 is TGTGCCAGCAGTCGGACCGAGTACAATGAGCAGTTCTTC. Translation: CASSRTEYNEQFF.

This clone was seen a few times. The chain carries TRBV28 and TRBJ1-2; D gene ambiguous. V was pared by 4 bases and J by 5 bases, with 5 bases between. Germline-derived CDR1 and CDR2 are MDHEN and SYDVKM. This CDR3 is built from 11 residues. This chain's CDR3 is CASSYLYGYTF. The CDR3 region has the DNA TGTGCCAGCAGTTATCTTTATGGCTACACCTTC.

The count of this clone is one. The chain joins TRBV11-2 to TRBJ2-3; D ambiguous. Germline V gives CDR1 SGHAT, CDR2 FQNNGV. Trimming left V 5 bases short and J 1 base short, with 22 bases between. The CDR3 length is 18 residues. This chain's CDR3 is CASSLVVVADRGTDTQYF. The CDR3 coding sequence is TGTGCCAGCAGCCTTGTAGTAGTGGCGGATCGGGGCACAGATACGCAGTATTTT.

The rearrangement links TRBV2 to TRBJ1-4; no reliable D call. V lost 8 bases and J 7 bases, leaving 17 bases between the germline ends. There are 14 residues in the CDR3. Per germline, CDR1 SNHLY and CDR2 FYNNEI. CDR3 nucleotides: TGTGCCAGCGGGGTCTTTTTGTCCGGTGAAAAACTGTTTTTT. Translation gives CASGVFLSGEKLFF.

The CDR3 loop reads CSTDRPGGMNTEAFF. The CDR3 bases are TGCAGCACGGACAGGCCAGGGGGAATGAACACTGAAGCTTTCTTT. The chain is built from TRBV29-1 and TRBJ1-1; 7 positions agree with TRBD1. The germline gives CDR1 SQVTM, CDR2 ANQGSEA. CDR3 length equals 15 residues. Unmatched junction bases numbered 12, after V lost 8 bases and J lost 0 bases.

The chain is built from TRBV19 and TRBJ2-7, with D tentatively TRBD1 (5 bases). Trimming left V 6 bases short and J 9 bases short, with 18 bases between. There are 13 residues in the CDR3. CDR1 is LNHDA, CDR2 SQIVND, per germline (reference sequence). The CDR3 is CASSSFQDRVQYF. The CDR3 bases are TGTGCCAGTAGCAGCTTCCAAGACAGAGTGCAGTACTTC. Drawing the rest from reference TRBV19 and TRBJ2-7, the complete variable domain is DGGITQSPKYLFRKEGQNVTLSCEQNLNHDAMYWYRQDPGQGLRLIYYSQIVNDFQKGDIAEGYSVSREKKESFPLTVTSAQKNPTAFYLCASSSFQDRVQYFGPGTRLTVT.

This clone was counted a few times. The chain combines TRBV15 with TRBJ1-1; D remains unclear. The CDR3 length is 16 residues. The ends were cut back, 2 bases at V and 3 bases at J, with 16 bases in the middle. In germline, CDR1 is LNHNV, CDR2 YYDKDF (reference sequence). Written as DNA, the CDR3 is TGTGCCACCAGCAGACCAAGATCCCTGACGGACACTGAAGCTTTCTTT. This gives the protein CATSRPRSLTDTEAFF. The complete variable domain, with remaining parts taken from reference TRBV15 and TRBJ1-1, reads DAMVIQNPRYQVTQFGKPVTLSCSQTLNHNVMYWYQQKSSQAPKLLFHYYDKDFNNEADTPDNFQSRRPNTSFCFLDIRSPGLGDTAMYLCATSRPRSLTDTEAFFGQGTRLTVV.

This sequence joins TRBV14 and TRBJ2-7; 10 nucleotides align to TRBD1. The V and J ends lost 4 bases and 7 bases, in that order; junction bases with no gene match: 10. Germline CDR1 and CDR2: SGHDN and FVKESK. The CDR3 contains 15 residues. The CDR3 nucleotides are TGTGCCAGCAGCCTAGGACAGGGGGTTCTCATTGAGCAGTACTTC. Amino acid sequence: CASSLGQGVLIEQYF.

The V gene is TRBV30, the J gene TRBJ2-4; no clear D. Trimming took 0 bases from V and 1 from J, leaving 7 bases between them. CDR3 length: 14 residues. The germline CDR1 and CDR2 sequences are GTSNPN and SVGIG (reference sequence). CDR3 bases: TGTGCCTGGAGTGTACGAACGGCCAAAAACATTCAGTACTTC. This codes for CAWSVRTAKNIQYF.

J is TRBJ2-7 and V is TRBV6-5, with a tentative D call TRBD1 (8 bases). Germline V gene sequence: CDR1 MNHEY, CDR2 SVGAGI. The CDR3 runs to 15 residues. The V and J ends lost 6 bases and 4 bases respectively, with 19 bases between them. The CDR3 loop is CASSANRGEGYEQYF. For the CDR3, the DNA is TGTGCCAGCAGCGCCAACAGGGGGGAGGGTTACGAGCAGTACTTC.

This chain connects TRBV7-6 to TRBJ2-7, with 9 bases aligning to TRBD2. Germline V gene lookup returns CDR1 SGHVS and CDR2 FNYEAQ. V lost 3 bases, J lost 7 bases, and 13 bases stayed unmatched. The CDR3 has 16 residues. As DNA, the CDR3 is TGTGCCAGCAGCTTCGGAGCGGGGGGCGGTAGTGGGGAGCAGTACTTC. As protein: CASSFGAGGGSGEQYF.

The chain uses TRBV5-1 and TRBJ2-1, with 7 bases lining up with TRBD1. This CDR3 has 14 amino acids. Germline V gene data show CDR1 as SGHRS and CDR2 as YFSETQ. The trim removed 4 bases at V and 5 bases at J, leaving 6 bases unmatched. In DNA form, the CDR3 reads TGCGCCAGCAGCCCTGGGACAGCCAACAATGAGCAGTTCTTC. Amino acids: CASSPGTANNEQFF.

CDR3: CASSLGGVQNEQFF. In DNA form, the CDR3 reads TGTGCCAGCAGCCTCGGCGGGGTCCAAAATGAGCAGTTCTTC. The chain joins TRBV7-9 to TRBJ2-1, with D possibly TRBD2 on 6 matching bases. Per germline, CDR1 SEHNR and CDR2 FQNEAQ (reference sequence). The CDR3 runs 14 residues. V shed 5 bases and J shed 7 bases, with 15 bases lying between them.

V is TRBV10-1 and J is TRBJ1-4, with D unclear. Trimming pared 7 bases from V and 7 bases from J, leaving 7 bases between. CDR1 and CDR2 from the germline V gene are WNHNN and SYGVQD (reference sequence). The CDR3 is 11 amino acids. The CDR3 nucleotides read TGCGCCAGCACCGTGGGTGAAAAACTGTTTTTT. It translates to CASTVGEKLFF.

V and J are TRBV3-1 (or the pseudogene TRBV3-2) and TRBJ1-6; 7 bases line up with TRBD1. Germline assignment: CDR1 LGHDT and CDR2 YNNKEL (reference sequence). The CDR3 runs to 15 residues. With V trimmed by 8 bases and J by 5 bases, 9 bases remained unmatched. The CDR3 DNA reads as TGTGCCAGCCGAAACAGGGGCGCCAATAATTCACCCCTCCACTTT. It translates to CASRNRGANNSPLHF.

CDR3 region: CATSPNTEAFF. CDR3 in DNA: TGTGCCACCTCTCCGAACACTGAAGCTTTCTTT. The rearrangement uses TRBV10-3 and TRBJ1-1; no reliable D call. V dropped 10 bases and J dropped 1 base, with 7 bases sitting between them. The CDR3 is 11 amino acids. Germline V gene lookup returns CDR1 ENHRY and CDR2 SYGVKD.

The chain is built from TRBV28 and TRBJ2-1; D is uncertain. The germline V gene has CDR1 MDHEN and CDR2 SYDVKM. This CDR3 spans 12 amino acids. Trimming pared 0 bases from V and 6 bases from J, leaving 3 bases between. The CDR3 loop reads CASSLWGNEQFF. CDR3 in DNA: TGTGCCAGCAGTTTATGGGGCAATGAGCAGTTCTTC.

CDR3 sequence (DNA): TGTGCCAGCAGCTTAGATTCCGGGGACAGAGTGGAGCAGTACTTC. This gives the protein CASSLDSGDRVEQYF. The chain carries TRBV7-2 and TRBJ2-7, with TRBD1 matching 7 bases. The germline V gene encodes CDR1 SGHTA and CDR2 FQGNSA. This CDR3 is built from 15 residues. Losses at the gene ends were 1 base for V and 7 bases for J; bases not matched to a gene: 10.